Sequencing of this T cell receptor beta chain was carried out in a study of metastatic and nonmetastatic thyroid tumors. Study summary: Thyroid patients, malignant and benign, had repertoires compared across blood and tumor or nodule tissue.

No patient had received any treatment before thyroid surgery. This CDR3 is built from 10 residues. CDR1 GTSNPN and CDR2 SVGIG come from the germline V gene (reference sequence). The V and J ends lost 5 bases and 1 base respectively, with 1 base between them. Study observations and caveats: It was reportedly found that TCR beta diversity was significantly higher in malignant thyroid tumors than in benign nodules, a difference seen in both blood and tumor samples.

Per the original data handling: The study built a papillary thyroid cancer distant-metastasis classifier from CDR3 differences across clinicopathological groups. TCRdb called clones again from the PCR reads with MiXCR. Clone size and V and J calls follow TCRdb, not the original study. The sample consists of tens of thousands of clones, approximately 24% of them appearing once. This clone was observed at least ten times. Its antigen is unknown. This receptor was taken from a male donor with papillary thyroid cancer or a benign thyroid nodule (not recorded which). Some clones in this sample may be carry-over from other donors' samples. The chain combines TRBV30 with TRBJ2-3, with D unclear. The sequenced sample consisted of tumor tissue. The CDR3: CAWGTDTQYF. CDR3 sequence (DNA): TGTGCCTGGGGCACAGATACGCAGTATTTT. The variable domain in full, completed from reference TRBV30 and TRBJ2-3, reads SQTIHQWPATLVQPVGSPLSLECTVEGTSNPNLYWYRQAAGRGLQLLFYSVGIGQISSEVPQNLSASRPQDRQFILSSKKLLLSDSGFYLCAWGTDTQYFGPGTRLTVL.